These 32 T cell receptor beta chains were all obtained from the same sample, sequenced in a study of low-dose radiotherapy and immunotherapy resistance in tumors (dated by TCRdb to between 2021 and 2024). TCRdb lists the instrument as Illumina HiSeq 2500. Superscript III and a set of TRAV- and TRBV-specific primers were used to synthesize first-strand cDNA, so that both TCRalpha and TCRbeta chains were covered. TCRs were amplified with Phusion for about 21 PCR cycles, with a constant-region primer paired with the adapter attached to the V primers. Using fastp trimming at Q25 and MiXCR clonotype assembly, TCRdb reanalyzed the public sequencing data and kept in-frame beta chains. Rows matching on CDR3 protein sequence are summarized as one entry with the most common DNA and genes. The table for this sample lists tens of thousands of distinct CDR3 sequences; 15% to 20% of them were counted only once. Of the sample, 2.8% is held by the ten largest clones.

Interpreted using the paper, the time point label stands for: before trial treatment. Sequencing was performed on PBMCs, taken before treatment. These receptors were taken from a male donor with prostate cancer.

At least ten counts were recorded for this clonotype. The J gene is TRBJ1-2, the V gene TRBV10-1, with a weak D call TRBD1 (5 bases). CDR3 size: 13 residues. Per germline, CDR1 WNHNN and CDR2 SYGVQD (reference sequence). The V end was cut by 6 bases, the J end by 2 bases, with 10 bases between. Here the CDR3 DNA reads TGCGCCAGCAGGACGACAGCCAACTATGGCTACACCTTC. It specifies CASRTTANYGYTF.

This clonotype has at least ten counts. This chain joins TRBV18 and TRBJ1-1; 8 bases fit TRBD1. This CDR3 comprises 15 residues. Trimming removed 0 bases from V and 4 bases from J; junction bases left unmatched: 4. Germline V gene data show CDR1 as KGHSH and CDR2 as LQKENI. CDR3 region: CASSPPTGEVTEAFF. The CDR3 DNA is TGTGCCAGCTCACCACCGACAGGGGAGGTCACTGAAGCTTTCTTT.

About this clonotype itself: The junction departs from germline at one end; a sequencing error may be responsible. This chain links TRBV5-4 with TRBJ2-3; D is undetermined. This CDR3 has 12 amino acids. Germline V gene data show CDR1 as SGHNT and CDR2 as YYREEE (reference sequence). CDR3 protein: CASSPFEYTVFF. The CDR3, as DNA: TGTGCCAGCAGCCCGTTCGAATACACAGTATTTTTT. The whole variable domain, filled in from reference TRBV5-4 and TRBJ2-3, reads ETGVTQSPTHLIKTRGQQVTLRCSSQSGHNTVSWYQQALGQGPQFIFQYYREEENGRGNFPPRFSGLQFPNYSSELNVNALELDDSALYLCASSPFEYTVFFGPGTRLTVL.

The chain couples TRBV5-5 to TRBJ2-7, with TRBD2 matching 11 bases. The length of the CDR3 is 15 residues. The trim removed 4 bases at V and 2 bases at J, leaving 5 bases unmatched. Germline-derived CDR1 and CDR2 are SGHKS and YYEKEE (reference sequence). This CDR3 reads CASSILAGGPYEQYF. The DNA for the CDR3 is TGTGCCAGCAGCATATTAGCGGGGGGGCCCTACGAGCAGTACTTC. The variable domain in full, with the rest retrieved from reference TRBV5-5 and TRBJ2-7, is DAGVTQSPTHLIKTRGQQVTLRCSPISGHKSVSWYQQVLGQGPQFIFQYYEKEERGRGNFPDRFSARQFPNYSSELNVNALLLGDSALYLCASSILAGGPYEQYFGPGTRLTVT.

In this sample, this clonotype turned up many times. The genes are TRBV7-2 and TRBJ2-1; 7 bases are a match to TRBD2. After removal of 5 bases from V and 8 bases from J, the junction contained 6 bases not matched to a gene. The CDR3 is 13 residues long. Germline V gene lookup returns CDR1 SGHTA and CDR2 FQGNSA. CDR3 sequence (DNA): TGTGCCAGCAGCAGAGGACGGGGGGATGAGCAGTTCTTC. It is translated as CASSRGRGDEQFF.

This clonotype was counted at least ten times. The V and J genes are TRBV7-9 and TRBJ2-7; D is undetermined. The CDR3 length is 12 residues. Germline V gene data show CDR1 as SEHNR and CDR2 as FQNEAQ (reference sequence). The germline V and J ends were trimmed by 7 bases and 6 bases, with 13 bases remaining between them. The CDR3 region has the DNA TGTGCCAGCACCTCCGATCTCTCCGAGCAGTACTTC. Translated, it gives CASTSDLSEQYF. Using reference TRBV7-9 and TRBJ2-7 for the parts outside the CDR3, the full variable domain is DTGVSQNPRHKITKRGQNVTFRCDPISEHNRLYWYRQTLGQGPEFLTYFQNEAQLEKSRLLSDRFSAERPKGSFSTLEIQRTEQGDSAMYLCASTSDLSEQYFGPGTRLTVT.

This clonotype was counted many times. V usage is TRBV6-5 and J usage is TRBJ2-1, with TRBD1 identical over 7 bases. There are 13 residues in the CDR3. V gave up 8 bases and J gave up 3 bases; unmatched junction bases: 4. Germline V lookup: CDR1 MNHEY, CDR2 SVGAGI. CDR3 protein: CASRPGGYNEQFF. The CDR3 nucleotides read TGTGCCAGCCGACCAGGGGGCTACAATGAGCAGTTCTTC.

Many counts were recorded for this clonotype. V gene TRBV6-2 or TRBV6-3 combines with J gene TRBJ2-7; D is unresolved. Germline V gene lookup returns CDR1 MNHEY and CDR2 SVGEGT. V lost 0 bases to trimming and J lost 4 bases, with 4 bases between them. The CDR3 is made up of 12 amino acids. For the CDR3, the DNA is TGTGCCAGCAGTTACTCCTCTTACGAGCAGTACTTC. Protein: CASSYSSYEQYF.

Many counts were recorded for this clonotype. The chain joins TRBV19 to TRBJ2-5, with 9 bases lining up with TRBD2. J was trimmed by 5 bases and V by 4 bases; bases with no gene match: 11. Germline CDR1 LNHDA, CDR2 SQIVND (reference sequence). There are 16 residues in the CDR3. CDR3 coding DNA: TGTGCCAGTAGTAATGTTACGGGACTAGCCCTCGAGACCCAGTACTTC. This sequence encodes CASSNVTGLALETQYF.

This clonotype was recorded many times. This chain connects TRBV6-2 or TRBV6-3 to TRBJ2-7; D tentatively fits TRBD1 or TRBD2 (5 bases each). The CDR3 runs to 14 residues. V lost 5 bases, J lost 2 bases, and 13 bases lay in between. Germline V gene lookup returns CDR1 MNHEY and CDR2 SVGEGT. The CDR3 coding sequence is TGTGCCAGCAGTGGGGCGGGCAACCCCTACGAGCAGTACTTC. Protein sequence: CASSGAGNPYEQYF.

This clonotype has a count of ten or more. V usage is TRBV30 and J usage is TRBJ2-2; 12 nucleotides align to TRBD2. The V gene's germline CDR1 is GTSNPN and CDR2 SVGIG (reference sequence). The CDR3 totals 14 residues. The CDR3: CVVASGGVTGELFF. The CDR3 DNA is TGTGTCGTGGCTAGCGGGGGGGTCACCGGGGAGCTGTTTTTT.

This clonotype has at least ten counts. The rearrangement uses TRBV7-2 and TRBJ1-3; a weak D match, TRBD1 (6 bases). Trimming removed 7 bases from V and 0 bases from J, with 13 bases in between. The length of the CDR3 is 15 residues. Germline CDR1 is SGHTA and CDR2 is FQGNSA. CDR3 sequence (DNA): TGTGCCAGCACCCCCGGGGGCTTCTCTGGAAACACCATATATTTT. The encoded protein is CASTPGGFSGNTIYF.

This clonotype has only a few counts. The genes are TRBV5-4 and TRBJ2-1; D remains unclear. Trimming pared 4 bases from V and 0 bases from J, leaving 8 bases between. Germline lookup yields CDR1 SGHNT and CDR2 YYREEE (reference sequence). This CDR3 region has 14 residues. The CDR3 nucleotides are TGTGCCAGCAGCCGACCGAGCTCCTACAATGAGCAGTTCTTC. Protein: CASSRPSSYNEQFF. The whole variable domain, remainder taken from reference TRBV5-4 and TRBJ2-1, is ETGVTQSPTHLIKTRGQQVTLRCSSQSGHNTVSWYQQALGQGPQFIFQYYREEENGRGNFPPRFSGLQFPNYSSELNVNALELDDSALYLCASSRPSSYNEQFFGPGTRLTVL.

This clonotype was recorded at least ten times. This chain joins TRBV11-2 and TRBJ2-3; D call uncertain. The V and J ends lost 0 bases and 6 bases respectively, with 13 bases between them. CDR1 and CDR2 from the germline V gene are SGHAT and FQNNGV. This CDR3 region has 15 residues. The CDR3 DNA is TGTGCCAGCAGCTTAGATCCGGGTTCCCAGGATACGCAGTATTTT. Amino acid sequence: CASSLDPGSQDTQYF.

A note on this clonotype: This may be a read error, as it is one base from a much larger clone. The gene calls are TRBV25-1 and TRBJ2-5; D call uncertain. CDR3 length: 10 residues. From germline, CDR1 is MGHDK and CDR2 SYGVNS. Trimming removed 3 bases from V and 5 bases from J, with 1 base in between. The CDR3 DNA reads TGTGCCAGCAGTGATGAGACCCAGTACTTC. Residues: CASSDETQYF.

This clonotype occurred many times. The CDR3 region is CASSHSGGARTDTQYF. CDR3 bases: TGTGCCAGCAGCCATAGCGGGGGGGCCCGCACAGATACGCAGTATTTT. The chain uses TRBV3-1 and TRBJ2-3; 11 bases align to TRBD2. In germline, CDR1 is LGHDT, CDR2 YNNKEL (reference sequence). V was clipped by 3 bases and J by 1 base; unmatched bases: 3. This CDR3 has 16 residues.

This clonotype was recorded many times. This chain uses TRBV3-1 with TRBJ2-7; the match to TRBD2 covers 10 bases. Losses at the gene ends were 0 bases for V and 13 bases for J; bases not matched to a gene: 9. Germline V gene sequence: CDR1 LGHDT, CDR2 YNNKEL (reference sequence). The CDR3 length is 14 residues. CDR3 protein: CASSQDASGGPGYF. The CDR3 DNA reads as TGTGCCAGCAGCCAAGACGCTAGCGGGGGCCCGGGTTACTTC.

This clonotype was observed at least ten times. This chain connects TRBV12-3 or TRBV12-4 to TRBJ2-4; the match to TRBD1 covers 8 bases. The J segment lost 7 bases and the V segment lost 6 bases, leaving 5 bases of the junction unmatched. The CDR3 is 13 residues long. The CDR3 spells CASRQGADNIQYF. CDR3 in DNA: TGTGCCAGCAGGCAGGGGGCGGACAACATTCAGTACTTC.

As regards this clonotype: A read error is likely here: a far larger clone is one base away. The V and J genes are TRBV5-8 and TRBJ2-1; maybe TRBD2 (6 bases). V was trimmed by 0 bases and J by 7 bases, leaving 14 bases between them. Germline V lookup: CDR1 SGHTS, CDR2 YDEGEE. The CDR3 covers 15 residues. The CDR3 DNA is TGTGCCAGCAGCTTGGGGCGGAGGGGCCAGAATGAGCAGTTCTTC. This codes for CASSLGRRGQNEQFF.

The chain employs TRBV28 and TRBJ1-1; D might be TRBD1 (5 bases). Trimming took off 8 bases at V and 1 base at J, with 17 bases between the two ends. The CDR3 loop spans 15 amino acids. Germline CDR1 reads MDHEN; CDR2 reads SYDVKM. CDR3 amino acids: CASPSGEGKNTEAFF. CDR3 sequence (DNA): TGTGCCAGCCCCTCGGGGGAGGGGAAGAACACTGAAGCTTTCTTT.

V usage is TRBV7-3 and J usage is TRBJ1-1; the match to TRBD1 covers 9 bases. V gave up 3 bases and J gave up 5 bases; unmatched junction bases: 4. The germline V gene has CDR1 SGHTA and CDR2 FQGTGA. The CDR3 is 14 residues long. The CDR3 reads CASSFTGGGTEAFF. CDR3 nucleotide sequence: TGTGCCAGCAGCTTTACAGGGGGCGGGACTGAAGCTTTCTTT.

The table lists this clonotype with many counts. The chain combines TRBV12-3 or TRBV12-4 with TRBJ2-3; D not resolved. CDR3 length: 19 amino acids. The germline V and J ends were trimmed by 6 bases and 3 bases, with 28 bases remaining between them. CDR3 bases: TGTGCCAGCAGCCCTGGGAAGTTAAGTCTGTTAGCCCTGACAGATACGCAGTATTTT. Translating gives CASSPGKLSLLALTDTQYF.

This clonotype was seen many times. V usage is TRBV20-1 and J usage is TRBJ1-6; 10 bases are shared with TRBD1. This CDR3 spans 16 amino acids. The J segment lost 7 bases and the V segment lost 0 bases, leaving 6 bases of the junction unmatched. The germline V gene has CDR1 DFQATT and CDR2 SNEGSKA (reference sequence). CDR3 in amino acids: CSARDAGQGSNSPLHF. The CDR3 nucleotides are TGCAGTGCTAGAGATGCGGGACAGGGGAGCAATTCACCCCTCCACTTT.

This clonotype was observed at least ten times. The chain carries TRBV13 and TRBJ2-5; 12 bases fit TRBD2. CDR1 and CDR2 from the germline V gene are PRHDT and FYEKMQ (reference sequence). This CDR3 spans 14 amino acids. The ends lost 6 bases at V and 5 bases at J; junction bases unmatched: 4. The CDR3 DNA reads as TGTGCCAGCAGTTCTAGCGGGGGGGCCGAGACCCAGTACTTC. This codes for CASSSSGGAETQYF.

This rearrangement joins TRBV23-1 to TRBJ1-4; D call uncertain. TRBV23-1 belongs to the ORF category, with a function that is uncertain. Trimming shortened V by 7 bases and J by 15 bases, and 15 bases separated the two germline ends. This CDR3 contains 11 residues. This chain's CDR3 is CASTPVNGVFF. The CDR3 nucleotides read TGCGCCAGCACTCCGGTCAATGGGGTGTTTTTT.

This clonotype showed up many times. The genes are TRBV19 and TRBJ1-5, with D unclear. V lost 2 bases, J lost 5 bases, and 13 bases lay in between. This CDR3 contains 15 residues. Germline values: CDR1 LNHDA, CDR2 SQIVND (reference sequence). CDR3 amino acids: CASSIRTQRHQPQHF. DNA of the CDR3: TGTGCCAGTAGTATACGTACCCAGCGGCATCAGCCCCAGCATTTT.

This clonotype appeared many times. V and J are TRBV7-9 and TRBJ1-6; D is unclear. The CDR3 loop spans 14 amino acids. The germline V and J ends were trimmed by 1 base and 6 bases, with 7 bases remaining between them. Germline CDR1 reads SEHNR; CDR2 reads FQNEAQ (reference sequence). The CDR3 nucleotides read TGTGCCAGCAGCTTAGGAGGACGTAATTCACCCCTCCACTTT. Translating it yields CASSLGGRNSPLHF.

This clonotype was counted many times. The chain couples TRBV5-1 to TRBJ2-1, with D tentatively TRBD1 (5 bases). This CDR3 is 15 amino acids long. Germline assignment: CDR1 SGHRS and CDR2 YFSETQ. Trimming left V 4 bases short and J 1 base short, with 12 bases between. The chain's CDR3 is CASSLTQVSYNEQFF. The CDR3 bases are TGCGCCAGCAGCCTGACACAGGTTTCCTACAATGAGCAGTTCTTC. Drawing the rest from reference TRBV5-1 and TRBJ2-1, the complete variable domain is KAGVTQTPRYLIKTRGQQVTLSCSPISGHRSVSWYQQTPGQGLQFLFEYFSETQRNKGNFPGRFSGRQFSNSRSEMNVSTLELGDSALYLCASSLTQVSYNEQFFGPGTRLTVL.

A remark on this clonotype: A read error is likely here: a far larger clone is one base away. The CDR3: CASSWKPYEQFF. CDR3 sequence (DNA): TGTGCCAGCAGTTGGAAGCCCTACGAGCAGTTCTTC. V usage is TRBV12-3 or TRBV12-4 and J usage is TRBJ2-1; no clear D gene. V was cut by 4 bases and J by 10 bases, with 11 bases left in between. This CDR3 spans 12 amino acids.

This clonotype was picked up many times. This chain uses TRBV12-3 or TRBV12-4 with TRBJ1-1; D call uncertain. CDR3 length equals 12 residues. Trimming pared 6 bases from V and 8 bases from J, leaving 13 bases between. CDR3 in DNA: TGTGCCAGCAGCGTGGTGGGCGAAGAAGCTTTCTTT. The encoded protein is CASSVVGEEAFF.

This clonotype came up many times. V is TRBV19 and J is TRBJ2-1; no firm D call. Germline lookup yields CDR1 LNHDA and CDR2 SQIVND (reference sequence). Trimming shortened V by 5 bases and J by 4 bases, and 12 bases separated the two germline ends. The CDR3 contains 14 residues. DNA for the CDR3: TGTGCCAGTAGTTCACCCGGACGGTACAATGAGCAGTTCTTC. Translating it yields CASSSPGRYNEQFF.

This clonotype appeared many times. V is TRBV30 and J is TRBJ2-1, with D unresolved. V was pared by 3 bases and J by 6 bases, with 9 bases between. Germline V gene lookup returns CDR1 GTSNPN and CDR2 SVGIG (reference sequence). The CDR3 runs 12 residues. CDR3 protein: CAWRPRPNEQFF. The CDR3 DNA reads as TGTGCCTGGAGACCCCGGCCCAATGAGCAGTTCTTC.